This entry describes one T cell receptor beta chain. What it binds is not known. The data belong to a study of cytomegalovirus exposure and HLA in healthy donors. In the study overall: The roughly 120 validation repertoires, a later analysis reported, used the same platform as the approximately 650 first-cohort repertoires.

Broader study findings: It was confirmed in vitro that a few of the CMV-associated chains were specific for CMV antigens. The study designated 150 or so TCR beta chains cytomegalovirus-associated.

Assay used: immunoSEQ multiplex PCR; TCRdb lists only in-frame clones, some missing. The data show roughly 330,000 clones, roughly 87% seen once. Separate from the approximately 670-subject first cohort was the approximately 130-subject validation cohort, to which the donors belonged. The length of the CDR3 is 14 residues. In germline, CDR1 is LGHNA, CDR2 YSLEER. The trim removed 1 base at V and 4 bases at J, leaving 2 bases unmatched. The rearrangement uses TRBV4-3 and TRBJ2-3, with TRBD1 identical over 7 bases. What was sequenced was PBMCs. This sequence was found in a woman in her thirties in good health and CMV-seropositive. CDR3: CASSQGQGSDTQYF. DNA for the CDR3: TGCGCCAGCAGCCAAGGACAGGGTTCAGATACGCAGTATTTT.